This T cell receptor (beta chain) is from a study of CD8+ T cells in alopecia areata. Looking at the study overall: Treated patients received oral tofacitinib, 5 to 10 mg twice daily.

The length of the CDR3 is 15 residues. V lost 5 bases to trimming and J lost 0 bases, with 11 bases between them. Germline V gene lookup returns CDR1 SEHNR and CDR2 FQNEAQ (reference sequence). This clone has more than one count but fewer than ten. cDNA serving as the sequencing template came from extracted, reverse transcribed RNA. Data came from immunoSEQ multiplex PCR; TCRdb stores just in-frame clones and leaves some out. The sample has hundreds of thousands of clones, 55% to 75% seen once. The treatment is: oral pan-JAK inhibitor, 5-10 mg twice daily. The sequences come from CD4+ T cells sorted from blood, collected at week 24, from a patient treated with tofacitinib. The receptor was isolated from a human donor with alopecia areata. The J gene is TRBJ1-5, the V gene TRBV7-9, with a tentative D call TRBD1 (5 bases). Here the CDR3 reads CASSIGTVSNQPQHF. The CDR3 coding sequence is TGTGCCAGCAGCATTGGGACCGTTAGCAATCAGCCCCAGCATTTT.